This T cell receptor beta chain was recorded in a study of T-cell reconstitution after alpha-beta-depleted transplantation in children. Trimming cost V 2 bases and J 2 bases, with 7 bases left between them. CDR3 length: 14 residues. CDR1 LGHDT and CDR2 YNNKEL come from the germline V gene (reference sequence). The table lists this clonotype with many counts. Unique molecular identifiers were used to barcode this TCRbeta library. TCRdb re-called the PCR reads through MiXCR, storing one row per CDR3 protein. The profile shows fewer than 120,000 distinct CDR3 sequences, 10% of them singletons. The rearrangement uses TRBV3-1 and TRBJ1-5; D not certain. The sequence came from a human donor who donated a stem cell graft to a child with acute lymphoblastic leukemia. Sequencing was performed on PBMCs from the stem cell graft donor, taken from the stem cell graft. In nucleotides, the CDR3 is TGTGCCAGCAGCCAAAGGGAGGGCAATCAGCCCCAGCATTTT. As protein: CASSQREGNQPQHF.